Below are 11 T cell receptor beta chains sequenced from a single sample in a study of cytomegalovirus exposure and HLA in healthy donors. In the PCR, 60 Vbeta and 13 Jbeta primers were used. Only in-frame clones appear in the TCRdb table, and some are missing; sequencing was by immunoSEQ multiplex PCR. This table holds 110,000 to 150,000 clones, nearly 80% found once. The sample comprised PBMCs. The receptors come from a woman aged 25 to 39 in good health and CMV-seronegative.

The J gene is TRBJ2-1, the V gene TRBV4-3, with D tentatively TRBD2 (5 bases). The V gene lost 4 bases and the J gene lost 5 bases, with 12 bases spanning the gap. The CDR3 is 14 amino acids. The V gene's germline CDR1 is LGHNA and CDR2 YSLEER. This CDR3 is CASSLEGRDNEQFF. CDR3 coding DNA: TGCGCCAGCAGCCTCGAGGGTAGGGACAATGAGCAGTTCTTC.

This clone occurred once. This chain joins TRBV9 and TRBJ2-3, with D unresolved. V lost 4 bases and J lost 1, with 10 bases in between. The germline CDR1 and CDR2 sequences are SGDLS and YYNGEE. The CDR3 sequence is 14 residues long. The CDR3 DNA reads TGTGCCAGCAGCCCCGACATCCGCACAGATACGCAGTATTTT. Translating gives CASSPDIRTDTQYF.

This rearrangement joins TRBV4-3 to TRBJ2-2; 8 bases match TRBD2. Germline values: CDR1 LGHNA, CDR2 YSLEER. Germline trimming cut 3 bases from V and 4 bases from J; bases unmatched to any gene: 1. This CDR3 region has 14 residues. The CDR3 loop reads CASSHLAGTGELFF. The CDR3 DNA reads as TGCGCCAGCAGCCACCTAGCGGGCACCGGGGAGCTGTTTTTT.

The rearrangement joins TRBV9 to TRBJ1-1; possibly TRBD1 for D (5 bases). CDR1 is SGDLS and CDR2 is YYNGEE in the germline V gene. This CDR3 spans 14 amino acids. The germline V and J ends were trimmed by 3 bases and 1 base, with 10 bases remaining between them. The CDR3 region has the DNA TGTGCCAGCAGCGGTATGACAGAGAACACTGAAGCTTTCTTT. This gives the protein CASSGMTENTEAFF.

The gene calls are TRBV15 and TRBJ1-5; D ambiguous. Germline assignment: CDR1 LNHNV and CDR2 YYDKDF (reference sequence). This CDR3 is built from 15 residues. Trimming cost V 0 bases and J 1 base, with 7 bases left between them. The CDR3 protein is CATSRDRRSNQPQHF. In DNA, the CDR3 is TGTGCCACCAGCAGAGATCGGAGGAGCAATCAGCCCCAGCATTTT.

The chain uses TRBV12-5 and TRBJ1-4; 8 bases align to TRBD1. This CDR3 is built from 13 residues. Per the germline V gene, CDR1 is LGHNT and CDR2 is FRNRAP. V shed 6 bases and J 7 bases; nucleotides not matched to a gene: 4. The CDR3 spells CASGRTGSEKLFF. CDR3 in DNA: TGTGCTAGTGGACGGACAGGGAGTGAAAAACTGTTTTTT. Based on the CDR3 plus reference TRBV12-5 and TRBJ1-4, the full variable domain is DARVTQTPRHKVTEMGQEVTMRCQPILGHNTVFWYRQTMMQGLELLAYFRNRAPLDDSGMPKDRFSAEMPDATLATLKIQPSEPRDSAVYFCASGRTGSEKLFFGSGTQLSVL.

The rearrangement links TRBV7-9 to TRBJ2-5, with TRBD2 identical over 11 bases. Germline V gene lookup returns CDR1 SEHNR and CDR2 FQNEAQ (reference sequence). The CDR3 loop spans 15 amino acids. Trimming cost V 5 bases and J 5 bases; bases outside gene matches: 7. The DNA for the CDR3 is TGTGCCAGCAGCCCTAGCGGGGGGAATCGGGAGACCCAGTACTTC. This codes for CASSPSGGNRETQYF.

J is TRBJ2-3 and V is TRBV7-3; 16 nucleotides match TRBD2. Germline lookup yields CDR1 SGHTA and CDR2 FQGTGA. The CDR3 is made up of 18 amino acids. After removal of 6 bases from V and 0 bases from J, the junction contained 6 bases not matched to a gene. The CDR3 DNA is TGTGCCAGCAGTTCCCCGGGACTAGCGGGGGGGAGCACAGATACGCAGTATTTT. This encodes CASSSPGLAGGSTDTQYF.

V gene TRBV27 combines with J gene TRBJ1-5, with no clear D. There are 14 residues in the CDR3. From germline, CDR1 is MNHEY and CDR2 SMNVEV (reference sequence). Trimming removed 4 bases at V and 3 bases at J, with 10 bases between. CDR3 in amino acids: CASSSEGINQPQHF. CDR3 nucleotides: TGTGCCAGCAGTTCGGAGGGCATCAATCAGCCCCAGCATTTT.

This rearrangement joins TRBV10-1 to TRBJ2-1; D is uncertain. The CDR3 runs 14 residues. Per the germline V gene, CDR1 is WNHNN and CDR2 is SYGVQD (reference sequence). Trimming shortened V by 2 bases and J by 7 bases, and 12 bases separated the two germline ends. The CDR3 here is CASSEPQSGNEQFF. The CDR3 region has the DNA TGCGCCAGCAGTGAGCCCCAATCCGGGAATGAGCAGTTCTTC.

This chain uses TRBV5-1 with TRBJ2-3, with no clear D. Germline V gene sequence: CDR1 SGHRS, CDR2 YFSETQ. V gave up 1 base and J gave up 5 bases, with 5 bases separating them. The CDR3 consists of 12 residues. The CDR3 reads CASSLYRDTQYF. The DNA of the CDR3 is TGCGCCAGCAGCTTGTATCGAGATACGCAGTATTTT.